Below, 8 T cell receptor beta chains from the same sample are listed, as sequenced in a study of blood T cells in healthy people across ages. Alongside a J-beta primer mix, a sample-barcoded 5' primer served in a second PCR lasting about 7 to 12 cycles. From the 5' RACE reads, TCRdb called clonotypes with MiXCR, one entry per CDR3 protein. In the table there are nearly 1 million distinct CDR3 sequences, roughly 51% of which are singletons. Source material: blood. The source is a woman aged 55-69 years in good health.

V usage is TRBV9 and J usage is TRBJ2-1, with TRBD2 identical over 11 bases. The J call may be mistaken, given a closer DNA end match to TRBJ2-7. The CDR3 loop spans 18 amino acids. Germline assignment: CDR1 SGDLS and CDR2 YYNGEE. The CDR3 spells CASSVLLAGGSSYNEQYF. DNA of the CDR3: TGTGCCAGCAGCGTCCTTTTAGCGGGAGGGAGCTCCTACAATGAGCAGTACTTC.

This clonotype was seen a handful of times. The chain links TRBV2 to TRBJ1-1; D uncertain. Trimming removed 6 bases at V and 0 bases at J, with 8 bases between. CDR3 length: 13 amino acids. Germline assignment: CDR1 SNHLY and CDR2 FYNNEI. The CDR3 region has the DNA TGTGCCAGCAGGCCTATTTTGAACACTGAAGCTTTCTTT. It specifies CASRPILNTEAFF. Combining the CDR3 with reference TRBV2 and TRBJ1-1 gives the whole variable domain EPEVTQTPSHQVTQMGQEVILRCVPISNHLYFYWYRQILGQKVEFLVSFYNNEISEKSEIFDDQFSVERPDGSNFTLKIRSTKLEDSAMYFCASRPILNTEAFFGQGTRLTVV.

This sequence joins TRBV7-9 and TRBJ2-3, with D hard to call. There are 12 residues in the CDR3. In germline, CDR1 is SEHNR, CDR2 FQNEAQ (reference sequence). Trimming cost V 3 bases and J 7 bases, with 8 bases left between them. CDR3: CASSLPENTQYF. CDR3 nucleotides: TGTGCCAGCAGCTTGCCGGAGAATACGCAGTATTTT.

This clonotype was counted a few times. The chain carries TRBV29-1 and TRBJ1-2; 7 bases are shared with TRBD1. Per the germline V gene, CDR1 is SQVTM and CDR2 is ANQGSEA. The CDR3 is 14 residues long. The V gene end was trimmed by 5 bases and the J gene end by 4 bases; junction bases not matched to a gene: 10. CDR3 DNA sequence: TGCAGCGTTATATGGGGACAGCTTGGCTATGGCTACACCTTC. Its protein is CSVIWGQLGYGYTF.

This clonotype was seen once. The chain's CDR3 is CASSQRAGQYF. CDR3 bases: TGTGCCAGCAGCCAGAGGGCCGGGCAGTACTTC. The rearrangement links TRBV4-2 to TRBJ2-7, with TRBD2 as a possible D gene (5 bases). In germline, CDR1 is LGHNA, CDR2 YNFKEQ. CDR3 size: 11 residues. V lost 3 bases and J 9 bases, leaving 9 bases between the germline ends.

In DNA form, the CDR3 reads TGTGCCAGCAGGACGGACAGGGAGACCCAGTACTTC. This translates into CASRTDRETQYF. V usage is TRBV7-2 and J usage is TRBJ2-7, with 7 nucleotides matching TRBD1. Gene TRBJ2-5 matches the end of the DNA better, so the J call may be wrong. Germline CDR1 reads SGHTA; CDR2 reads FQGNSA. This CDR3 contains 12 residues.

J is TRBJ2-4 and V is TRBV3-1, with a possible D match to TRBD1 (5 bases). The assigned J gene may be wrong: the sequence end matches TRBJ2-7 better. CDR1 and CDR2 from the germline V gene are LGHDT and YNNKEL (reference sequence). The CDR3 runs to 16 residues. In DNA form, the CDR3 reads TGTGCCAGCAGCCTAGCTGGAAGGGGTAGGCCCTACGAGCAGTACTTC. It translates to CASSLAGRGRPYEQYF.

This sequence joins TRBV20-1 and TRBJ2-7; tentatively, D is TRBD1 or TRBD2 (5 bases each). CDR3 length equals 15 residues. Per germline, CDR1 DFQATT and CDR2 SNEGSKA (reference sequence). V lost 1 base to trimming and J lost 7 bases, with 20 bases between them. CDR3 region: CSARALKRDRVEQYF. CDR3 sequence (DNA): TGCAGTGCTAGAGCCCTAAAGAGGGACCGTGTAGAGCAGTACTTC.